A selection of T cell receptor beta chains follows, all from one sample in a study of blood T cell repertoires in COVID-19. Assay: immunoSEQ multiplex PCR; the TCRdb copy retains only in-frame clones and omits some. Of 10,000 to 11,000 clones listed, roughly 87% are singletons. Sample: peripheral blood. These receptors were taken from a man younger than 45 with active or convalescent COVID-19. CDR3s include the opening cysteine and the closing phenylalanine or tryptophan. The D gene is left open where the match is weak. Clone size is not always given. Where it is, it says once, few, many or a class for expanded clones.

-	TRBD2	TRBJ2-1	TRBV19	TGTGCCAGTAGCTGGGCTAGCGGCGATGAGCAGTTCTTC	CASSWASGDEQFF
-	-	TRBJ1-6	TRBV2	TGTGCCAGCAAAACAAATTCACCCCTCCACTTT	CASKTNSPLHF
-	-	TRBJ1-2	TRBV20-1	TGCAGTGCTAGTTCGGCAGGGGCGTCTTTCTACGGCTACACCTTC	CSASSAGASFYGYTF
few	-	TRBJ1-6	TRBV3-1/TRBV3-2	TGTGCCAGCAGCCAAAGGCGGGGAGAAAATTCACCCCTCCACTTT	CASSQRRGENSPLHF
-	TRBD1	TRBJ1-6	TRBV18	TGTGCCAGCTCACCCCGGGACAGGACGAACTCACCCCTCCACTTT	CASSPRDRTNSPLHF
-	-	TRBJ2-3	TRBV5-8	TGTGCCAGCAGCTCCCCCCCGGACTATGGTACGCAGTATTTT	CASSSPPDYGTQYF
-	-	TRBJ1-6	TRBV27	TGTGCCAGCAGACCGGGACACGATAATTCACCCCTCCACTTT	CASRPGHDNSPLHF
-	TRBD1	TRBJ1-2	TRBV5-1	TGCGCCAGCAGCCCTCTAGGACAGGAAACTAACTATGGCTACACCTTC	CASSPLGQETNYGYTF
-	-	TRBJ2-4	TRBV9	TGTGCCAGCAGCGTGAGCTGGGATCGGGGAAACATTCAGTACTTC	CASSVSWDRGNIQYF
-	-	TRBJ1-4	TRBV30	TGTGCCTGGAGTTCTTATGAAAAACTGTTTTTT	CAWSSYEKLFF
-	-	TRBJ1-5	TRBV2	TGTGCCAGCAGTGAAGCCAGGGATGGGCAGCCCCAGCATTTT	CASSEARDGQPQHF
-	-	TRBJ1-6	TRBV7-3	TGTGCCAGCAGCTCCTCCGGGATCATTAATTCACCCCTCCACTTT	CASSSSGIINSPLHF
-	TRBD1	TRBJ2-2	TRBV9	TGTGCCAGCAGGCCTACAGGGGGGAACACCGGGGAGCTGTTTTTT	CASRPTGGNTGELFF
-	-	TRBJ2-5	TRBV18	TGTGCCAGCTCACCACCTACCTATTCCACCCAGTACTTC	CASSPPTYSTQYF
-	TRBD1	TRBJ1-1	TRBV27	TGTGCCAGCAGTACAAACAGGGGGCGCGGCACTGAAGCTTTCTTT	CASSTNRGRGTEAFF
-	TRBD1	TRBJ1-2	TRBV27	TGTGCCAGCAGCCCCGGACAGGGATATGGCTACACCTTC	CASSPGQGYGYTF
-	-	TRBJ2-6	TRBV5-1	TGCGCCAGCAGCCTTAGAATAGATGGGGCCAACGTCCTGACTTTC	CASSLRIDGANVLTF
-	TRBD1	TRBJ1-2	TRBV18	TGTGCCAGCTCACCACAGAGGGACAGCGACTATGGCTACACCTTC	CASSPQRDSDYGYTF
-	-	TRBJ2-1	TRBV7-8	TGTGCCAGCAGCCCGGACTCAGCCTACAATGAGCAGTTCTTC	CASSPDSAYNEQFF
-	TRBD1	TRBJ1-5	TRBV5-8	TGTGCCAGCAGCTTGGGGTTGACAGGGAGCAATCAGCCCCAGCATTTT	CASSLGLTGSNQPQHF
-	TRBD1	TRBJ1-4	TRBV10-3	TGTGCCATCAGTGAGTCCGAACAGGGGGTCACAACTAATGAAAAACTGTTTTTT	CAISESEQGVTTNEKLFF
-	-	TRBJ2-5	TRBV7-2	TGTGCCAGCAGCACACACAGGGTGTACCAAGAGACCCAGTACTTC	CASSTHRVYQETQYF